The clone carrying this T cell receptor beta chain was picked up many times. Its specificity is not known. CDR3 size: 14 residues. Per germline, CDR1 SGHTA and CDR2 FQGNSA. V lost 5 bases and J lost 1, with 11 bases in between. TCRdb independently ran MiXCR on the reads; one entry per CDR3 protein. Found here are about 530,000 distinct CDR3 sequences, 26% of them singletons; the top ten hold approximately 13%. The sample is drawn from a study of T cell repertoires in cytomegalovirus infection. Study summary: Indications came from public TCR beta signatures; they pointed to CMV infection and to a matching HLA type.

Whole-study results and caveats: Carriers of CMV plus the relevant HLA were identified by cumulative public TCR beta family frequency.

The receptor comes from a human donor in good health (CMV status not recorded). Some clones in this sample may be carry-over from other donors' samples. The chain recombines TRBV7-2 with TRBJ2-5; unclear D gene. Sample: PBMCs. The CDR3 nucleotides read TGTGCCAGCAGCCCCGGTGTCGGCCAAGAGACCCAGTACTTC. Translated: CASSPGVGQETQYF.